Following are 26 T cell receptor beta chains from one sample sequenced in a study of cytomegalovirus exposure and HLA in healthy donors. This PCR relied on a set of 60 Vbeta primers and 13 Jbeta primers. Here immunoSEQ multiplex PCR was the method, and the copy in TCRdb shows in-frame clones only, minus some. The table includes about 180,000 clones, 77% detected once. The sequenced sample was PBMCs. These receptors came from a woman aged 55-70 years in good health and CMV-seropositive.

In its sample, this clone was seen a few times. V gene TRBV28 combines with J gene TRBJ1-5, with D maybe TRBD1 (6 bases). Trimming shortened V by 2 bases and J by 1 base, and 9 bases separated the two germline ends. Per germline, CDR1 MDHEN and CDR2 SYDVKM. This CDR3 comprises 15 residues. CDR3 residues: CASSLGGASNQPQHF. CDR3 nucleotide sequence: TGTGCCAGCAGTTTAGGGGGGGCGAGCAATCAGCCCCAGCATTTT.

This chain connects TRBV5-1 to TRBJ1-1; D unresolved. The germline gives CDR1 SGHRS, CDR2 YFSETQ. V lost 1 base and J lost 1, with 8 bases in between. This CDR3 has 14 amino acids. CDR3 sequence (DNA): TGCGCCAGCAGCTTGAGAGCGGCGAACACTGAAGCTTTCTTT. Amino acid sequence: CASSLRAANTEAFF.

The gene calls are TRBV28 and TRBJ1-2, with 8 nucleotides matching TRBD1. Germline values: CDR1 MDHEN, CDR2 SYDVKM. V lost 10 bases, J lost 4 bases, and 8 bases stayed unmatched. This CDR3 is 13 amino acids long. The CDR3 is CATQGALGYGYTF. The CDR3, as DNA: TGTGCCACCCAGGGGGCATTGGGCTATGGCTACACCTTC.

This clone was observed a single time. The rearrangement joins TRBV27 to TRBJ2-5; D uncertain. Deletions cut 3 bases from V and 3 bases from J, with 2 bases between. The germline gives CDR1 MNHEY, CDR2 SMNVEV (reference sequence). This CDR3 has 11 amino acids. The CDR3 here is CASSFEETQYF. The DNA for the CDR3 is TGTGCCAGCAGTTTCGAAGAGACCCAGTACTTC.

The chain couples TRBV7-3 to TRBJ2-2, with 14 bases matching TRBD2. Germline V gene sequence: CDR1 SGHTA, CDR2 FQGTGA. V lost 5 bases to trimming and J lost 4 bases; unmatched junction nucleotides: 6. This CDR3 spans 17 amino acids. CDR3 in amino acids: CASSPTGLAGATGELFF. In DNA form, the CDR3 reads TGTGCCAGCAGCCCTACGGGACTAGCGGGGGCCACCGGGGAGCTGTTTTTT. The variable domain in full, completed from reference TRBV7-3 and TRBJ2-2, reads GAGVSQTPSNKVTEKGKYVELRCDPISGHTALYWYRQSLGQGPEFLIYFQGTGAADDSGLPNDRFFAVRPEGSVSTLKIQRTERGDSAVYLCASSPTGLAGATGELFFGEGSRLTVL.

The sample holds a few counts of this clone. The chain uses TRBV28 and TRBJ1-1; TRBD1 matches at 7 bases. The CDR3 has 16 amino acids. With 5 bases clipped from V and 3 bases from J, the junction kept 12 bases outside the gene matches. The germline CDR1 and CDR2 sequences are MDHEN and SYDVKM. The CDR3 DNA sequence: TGTGCCAGCAGTAGTTATAGGGGGCTTCTACACACTGAAGCTTTCTTT. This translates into CASSSYRGLLHTEAFF.

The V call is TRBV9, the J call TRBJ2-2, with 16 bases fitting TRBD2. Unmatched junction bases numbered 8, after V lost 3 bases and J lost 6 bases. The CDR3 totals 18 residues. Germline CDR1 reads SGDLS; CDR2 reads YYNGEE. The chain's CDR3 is CASSAGTSGGARPGELFF. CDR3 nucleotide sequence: TGTGCCAGCAGCGCTGGGACTAGCGGGGGGGCGAGGCCCGGGGAGCTGTTTTTT.

The CDR3 DNA sequence: TGTGCCAGCAGCGGTAGCGGGGGGCACGGGGAGGATGAGCAGTTCTTC. This codes for CASSGSGGHGEDEQFF. The chain joins TRBV5-6 to TRBJ2-1, with TRBD2 identical over 10 bases. Germline V CDR1 and CDR2: SGHDT, YYEEEE. Unmatched junction bases numbered 12, after V lost 4 bases and J lost 8 bases. CDR3 length: 16 amino acids. The whole variable domain, remainder taken from reference TRBV5-6 and TRBJ2-1, is DAGVTQSPTHLIKTRGQQVTLRCSPKSGHDTVSWYQQALGQGPQFIFQYYEEEERQRGNFPDRFSGHQFPNYSSELNVNALLLGDSALYLCASSGSGGHGEDEQFFGPGTRLTVL.

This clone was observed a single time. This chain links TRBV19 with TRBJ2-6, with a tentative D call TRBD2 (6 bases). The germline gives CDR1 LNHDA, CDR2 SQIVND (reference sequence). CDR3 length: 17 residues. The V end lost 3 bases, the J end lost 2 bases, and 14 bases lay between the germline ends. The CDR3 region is CASSMRVSGTGANVLTF. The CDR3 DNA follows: TGTGCCAGTAGTATGAGGGTTAGCGGAACTGGGGCCAACGTCCTGACTTTC.

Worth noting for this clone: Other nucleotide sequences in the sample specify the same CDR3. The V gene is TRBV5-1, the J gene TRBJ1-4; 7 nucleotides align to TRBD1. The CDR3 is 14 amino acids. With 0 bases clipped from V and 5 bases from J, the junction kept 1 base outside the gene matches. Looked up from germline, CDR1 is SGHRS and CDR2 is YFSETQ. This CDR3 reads CASSLGQGNEKLFF. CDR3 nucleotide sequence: TGCGCCAGCAGCTTGGGACAGGGAAATGAAAAACTGTTTTTT.

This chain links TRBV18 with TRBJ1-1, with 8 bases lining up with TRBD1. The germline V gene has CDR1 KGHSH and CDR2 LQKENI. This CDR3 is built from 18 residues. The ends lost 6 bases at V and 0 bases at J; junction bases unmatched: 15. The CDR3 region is CASSPPGQGGTMNTEAFF. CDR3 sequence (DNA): TGTGCCAGCTCTCCGCCCGGACAGGGAGGAACAATGAACACTGAAGCTTTCTTT.

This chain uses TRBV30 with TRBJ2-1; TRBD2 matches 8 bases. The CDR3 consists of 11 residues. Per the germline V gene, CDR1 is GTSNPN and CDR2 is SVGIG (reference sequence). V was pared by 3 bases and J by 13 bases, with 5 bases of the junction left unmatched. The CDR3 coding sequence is TGTGCCTGGAGGGAGCGGGGGATCCAGTTCTTC. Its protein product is CAWRERGIQFF.

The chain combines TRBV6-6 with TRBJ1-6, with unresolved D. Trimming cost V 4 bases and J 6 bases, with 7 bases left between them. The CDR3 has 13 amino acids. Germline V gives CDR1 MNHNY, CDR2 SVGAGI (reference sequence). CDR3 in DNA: TGTGCCAGCAGTTTTAGTTCTAATTCACCCCTCCACTTT. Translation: CASSFSSNSPLHF.

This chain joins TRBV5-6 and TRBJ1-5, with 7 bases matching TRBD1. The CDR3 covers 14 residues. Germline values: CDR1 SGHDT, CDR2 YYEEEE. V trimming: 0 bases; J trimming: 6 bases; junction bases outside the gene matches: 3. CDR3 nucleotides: TGTGCCAGCAGCTTGGGACAGGGCACTCAGCCCCAGCATTTT. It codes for CASSLGQGTQPQHF.

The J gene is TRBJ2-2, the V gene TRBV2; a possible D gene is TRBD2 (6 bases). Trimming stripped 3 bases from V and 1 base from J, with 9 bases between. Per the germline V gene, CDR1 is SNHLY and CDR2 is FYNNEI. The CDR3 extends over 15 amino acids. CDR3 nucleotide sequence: TGTGCCAGCAGTGACGGGGGAATGAACACCGGGGAGCTGTTTTTT. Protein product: CASSDGGMNTGELFF.

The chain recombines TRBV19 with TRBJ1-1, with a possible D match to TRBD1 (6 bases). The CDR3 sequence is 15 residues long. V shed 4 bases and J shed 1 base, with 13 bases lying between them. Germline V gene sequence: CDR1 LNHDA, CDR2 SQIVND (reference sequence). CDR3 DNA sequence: TGTGCCAGTAGTAACACCGGGACACCGAACACTGAAGCTTTCTTT. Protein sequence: CASSNTGTPNTEAFF.

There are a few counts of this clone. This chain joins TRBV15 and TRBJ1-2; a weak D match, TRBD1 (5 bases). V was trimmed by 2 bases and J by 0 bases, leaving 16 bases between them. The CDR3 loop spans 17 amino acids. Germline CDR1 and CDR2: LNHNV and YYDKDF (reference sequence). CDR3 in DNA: TGTGCCACCAGCAGAACCCCAGGGCAGGGTGCTAACTATGGCTACACCTTC. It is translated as CATSRTPGQGANYGYTF.

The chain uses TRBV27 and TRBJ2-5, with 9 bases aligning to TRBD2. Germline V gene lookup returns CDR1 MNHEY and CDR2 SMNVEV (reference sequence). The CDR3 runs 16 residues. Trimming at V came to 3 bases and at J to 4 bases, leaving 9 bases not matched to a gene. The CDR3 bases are TGTGCCAGCAGTTTCACGATAGCGGGAGTCCCAGAGACCCAGTACTTC. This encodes CASSFTIAGVPETQYF.

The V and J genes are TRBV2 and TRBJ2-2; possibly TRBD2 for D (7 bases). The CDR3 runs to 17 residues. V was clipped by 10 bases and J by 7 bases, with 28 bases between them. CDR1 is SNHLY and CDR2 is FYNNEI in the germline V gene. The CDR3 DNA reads TGTGCCAACAAAGGTTCGGCCGGGGGGCGAGAGAACGGGGAGCTGTTTTTT. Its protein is CANKGSAGGRENGELFF.

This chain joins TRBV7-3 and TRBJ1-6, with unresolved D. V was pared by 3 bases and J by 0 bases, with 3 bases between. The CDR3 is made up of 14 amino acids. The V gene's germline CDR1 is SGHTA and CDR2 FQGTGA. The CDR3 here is CASSFSSYNSPLHF. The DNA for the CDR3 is TGTGCCAGCAGCTTCAGCTCCTATAATTCACCCCTCCACTTT. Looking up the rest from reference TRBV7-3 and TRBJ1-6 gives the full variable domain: GAGVSQTPSNKVTEKGKYVELRCDPISGHTALYWYRQSLGQGPEFLIYFQGTGAADDSGLPNDRFFAVRPEGSVSTLKIQRTERGDSAVYLCASSFSSYNSPLHFGNGTRLTVT.

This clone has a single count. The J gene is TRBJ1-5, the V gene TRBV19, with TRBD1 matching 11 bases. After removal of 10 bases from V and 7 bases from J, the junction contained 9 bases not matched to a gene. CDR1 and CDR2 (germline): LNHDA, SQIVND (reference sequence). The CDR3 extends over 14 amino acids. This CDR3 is CATKFGQGAQPQHF. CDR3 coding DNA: TGTGCCACCAAATTCGGACAGGGGGCCCAGCCCCAGCATTTT.

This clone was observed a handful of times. Here the CDR3 DNA reads TGTGCCAGCACTCGGACAGGGGGGGTAGACGAGCAGTACTTC. Translation gives CASTRTGGVDEQYF. The V and J genes are TRBV2 and TRBJ2-7; TRBD1 matches 10 bases. The CDR3 runs to 14 residues. J was trimmed by 5 bases and V by 7 bases; bases with no gene match: 8. Germline assignment: CDR1 SNHLY and CDR2 FYNNEI.

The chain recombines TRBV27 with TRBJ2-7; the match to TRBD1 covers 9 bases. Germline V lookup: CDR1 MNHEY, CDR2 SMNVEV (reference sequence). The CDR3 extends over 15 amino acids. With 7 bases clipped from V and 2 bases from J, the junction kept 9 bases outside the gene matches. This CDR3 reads CASKPLGQGPYEQYF. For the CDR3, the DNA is TGTGCCAGCAAGCCTTTGGGACAGGGTCCCTACGAGCAGTACTTC.

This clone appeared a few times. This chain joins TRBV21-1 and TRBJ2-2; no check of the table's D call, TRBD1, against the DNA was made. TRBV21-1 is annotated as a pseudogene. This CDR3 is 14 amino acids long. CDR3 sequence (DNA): TGTGCCAGCGGTGACAGGGGCCGACACCGGGGAGCTGTTTTT. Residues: CASGDRGRHRGAVF.

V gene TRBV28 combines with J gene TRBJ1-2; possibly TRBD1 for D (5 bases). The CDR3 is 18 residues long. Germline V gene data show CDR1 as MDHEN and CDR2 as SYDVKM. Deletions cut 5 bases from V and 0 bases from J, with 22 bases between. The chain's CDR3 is CASSLSRDFLRPNYGYTF. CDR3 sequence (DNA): TGTGCCAGCAGTCTGAGCCGGGACTTCCTTCGCCCTAACTATGGCTACACCTTC.

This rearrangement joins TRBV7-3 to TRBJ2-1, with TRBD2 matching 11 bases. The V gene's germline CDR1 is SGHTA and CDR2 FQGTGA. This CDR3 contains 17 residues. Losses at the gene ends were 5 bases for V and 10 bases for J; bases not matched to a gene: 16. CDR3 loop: CASSQGVAGGPQGEQFF. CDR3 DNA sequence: TGTGCCAGCAGCCAAGGGGTAGCGGGGGGGCCACAGGGGGAGCAGTTCTTC.